The 19 T cell receptor beta chains reported below all come from one sample, sequenced in a study of CXCR3-negative and CXCR3-positive naive CD8 T cells. Study conclusions and caveats: CXCR3-expressing naive cells carried TRB CDR3s more hydrophobic than those of CXCR3-negative naive cells.

These receptors' antigens are unknown. Each TRB cDNA library was prepared by 5' RACE (with UMI labels). Each CDR3 protein gets one entry in TCRdb, which reprocessed the 5' RACE reads and gives no DNA. Across 150,000 to 160,000 distinct CDR3 sequences, the top ten clones capture just under 0.5% of the sample. The sequencing input was naive CXCR3+ CD8+ T cells from blood. Stated subset: CD45RO-CCR7+CD27+CD95- naive CD8+ T cells expressing CXCR3 (TNR3+). These TCRs come from a human donor in good health. Some clones in this sample may be carry-over from other donors' samples.

The CDR3 loop is CASSQDRASNNEQYF. The chain carries TRBV4-2 and TRBJ2-7; TCRdb reports TRBD2, a call that lacks DNA to check it against. This CDR3 is built from 15 residues. The germline gives CDR1 LGHNA, CDR2 YNFKEQ.

This CDR3 is CASSDGLGQGNTGELFF. The rearrangement links TRBV2 to TRBJ2-2; TCRdb names TRBD1, which stays unverified in the absence of DNA. CDR3 size: 17 residues. Germline V gene sequence: CDR1 SNHLY, CDR2 FYNNEI.

The rearrangement uses TRBV2 and TRBJ2-3. Germline CDR1 SNHLY, CDR2 FYNNEI. This CDR3 has 13 amino acids. The CDR3 is CASLDWTEDTQYF.

The V gene is TRBV29-1, the J gene TRBJ2-7. Germline CDR1 and CDR2: SQVTM and ANQGSEA. This CDR3 has 12 residues. CDR3 loop: CSVRQGSYEQYF.

The CDR3 here is CSVVTGWNTEAFF. The genes are TRBV29-1 and TRBJ1-1; TCRdb names TRBD1, which stays unverified in the absence of DNA. The CDR3 loop spans 13 amino acids. The germline gives CDR1 SQVTM, CDR2 ANQGSEA.

The rearrangement links TRBV20-1 to TRBJ1-3; TCRdb's D call of TRBD1 is untestable without DNA. The CDR3 has 13 residues. The germline gives CDR1 DFQATT, CDR2 SNEGSKA (reference sequence). CDR3 sequence: CSASTGSGNTIYF.

This chain uses TRBV5-1 with TRBJ1-1; absent DNA, TCRdb's TRBD1 call cannot be checked. CDR1 is SGHRS, CDR2 YFSETQ, per germline. The CDR3 sequence is 15 residues long. CDR3 sequence: CASSSEGAPTTEAFF.

The chain joins TRBV25-1 to TRBJ1-1. CDR3 length: 14 amino acids. CDR1 is MGHDK and CDR2 is SYGVNS in the germline V gene. The CDR3 protein is CASSPFTLNTEAFF.

The chain employs TRBV7-9 and TRBJ2-7; there is no DNA to check the TCRdb D call of TRBD2. Germline values: CDR1 SEHNR, CDR2 FQNEAQ (reference sequence). This CDR3 comprises 16 residues. CDR3 loop: CASSLGPAETSYEQYF.

This chain joins TRBV10-3 and TRBJ1-2; TCRdb's assignment of TRBD1 cannot be checked, as there is no DNA. Germline CDR1 and CDR2: ENHRY and SYGVKD. The CDR3 consists of 14 residues. This chain's CDR3 is CAITGGTGGDGYTF.

The chain's CDR3 is CASSQGYQSYNEQFF. This sequence joins TRBV10-1 and TRBJ2-1. Germline V gene lookup returns CDR1 WNHNN and CDR2 SYGVQD (reference sequence). The CDR3 runs to 15 residues.

This chain links TRBV7-9 with TRBJ1-1; TCRdb indicates TRBD1, and absent DNA this call remains unverified. Germline lookup yields CDR1 SEHNR and CDR2 FQNEAQ (reference sequence). The CDR3 is made up of 14 amino acids. The CDR3 sequence: CASSPGQGRAEAFF.

V usage is TRBV5-1 and J usage is TRBJ2-3. The CDR3 has 16 amino acids. The germline V gene encodes CDR1 SGHRS and CDR2 YFSETQ. The CDR3 protein is CASSLGLNLAADTQYF. The entire variable domain, with the rest obtained from reference TRBV5-1 and TRBJ2-3, is as follows: KAGVTQTPRYLIKTRGQQVTLSCSPISGHRSVSWYQQTPGQGLQFLFEYFSETQRNKGNFPGRFSGRQFSNSRSEMNVSTLELGDSALYLCASSLGLNLAADTQYFGPGTRLTVL.

This chain links TRBV4-1 with TRBJ2-3; with no DNA, the TCRdb D assignment of TRBD2 cannot be verified. The CDR3 is made up of 16 amino acids. The germline gives CDR1 MGHRA, CDR2 YSYEKL. CDR3 amino acids: CASSLLVGGREDTQYF.

The chain uses TRBV5-1 and TRBJ2-7; the TCRdb call, TRBD2, lacks DNA for checking. From germline, CDR1 is SGHRS and CDR2 YFSETQ. The CDR3 is 17 amino acids. CDR3 loop: CASSLGTSGINSYEQYF.

The rearrangement joins TRBV6-5 to TRBJ1-1; the D call from TCRdb, TRBD1, cannot be confirmed without DNA. Germline CDR1 MNHEY, CDR2 SVGAGI. The CDR3 length is 13 residues. The CDR3 loop reads CASSYLNRVSAFF.

The rearrangement joins TRBV21-1 to TRBJ2-2; TCRdb returns TRBD1, unconfirmable since there is no DNA. TRBV21-1 is flagged as a pseudogene. The CDR3 runs 13 residues. This CDR3 reads CASSKQGTGELFF.

The chain has TRBV9 and TRBJ2-1. Germline assignment: CDR1 SGDLS and CDR2 YYNGEE. The CDR3 consists of 15 residues. CDR3 residues: CASSVRGSSYNEQFF.

The rearrangement joins TRBV28 to TRBJ2-5; the D call of TRBD1 rests on TCRdb alone, since no DNA is present to check it. CDR1 and CDR2 from the germline V gene are MDHEN and SYDVKM. The CDR3 runs to 19 residues. The CDR3: CASSLSYSTGTGSPETQYF.